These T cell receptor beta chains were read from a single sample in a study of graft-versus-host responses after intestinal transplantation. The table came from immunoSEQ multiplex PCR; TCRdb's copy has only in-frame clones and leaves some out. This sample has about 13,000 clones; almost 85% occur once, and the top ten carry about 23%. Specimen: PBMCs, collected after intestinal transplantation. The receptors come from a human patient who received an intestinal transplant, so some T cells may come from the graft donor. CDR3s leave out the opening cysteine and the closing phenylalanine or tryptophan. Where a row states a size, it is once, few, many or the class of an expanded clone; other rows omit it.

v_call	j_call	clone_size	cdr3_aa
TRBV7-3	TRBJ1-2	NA	ASSLPGTENGYT
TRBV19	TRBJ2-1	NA	ASSIGGQEQF
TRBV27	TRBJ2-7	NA	ASSSAGQDDYEQY
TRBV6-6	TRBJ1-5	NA	ATRGGGNQPQH
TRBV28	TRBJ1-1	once	ASSLPRGGGNTEAF
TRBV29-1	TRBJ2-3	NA	SVTGLAGVADTQY
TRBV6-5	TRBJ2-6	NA	ASSLGTGGLYVLT
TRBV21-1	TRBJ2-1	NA	ASSHKTVGRSYNEQF
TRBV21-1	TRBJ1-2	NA	ASSPWRTVRPNYGYT
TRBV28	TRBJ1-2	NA	ASSRNYGYT
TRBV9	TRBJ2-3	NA	ASSGTNRGTDTQY
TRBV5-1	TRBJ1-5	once	ASSLGDFQPQH
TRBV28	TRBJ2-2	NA	ASREGGANTGELF
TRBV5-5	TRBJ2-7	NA	ASSQEVGRGFNEQY
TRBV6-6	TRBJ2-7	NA	ASSQGQGTYEQY
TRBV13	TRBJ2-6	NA	ASSLAMRPPPGRGPSGANVLT
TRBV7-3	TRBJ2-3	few	ASTPSGLRTDTQY
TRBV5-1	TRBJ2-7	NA	ASSLFQGQVYEQY
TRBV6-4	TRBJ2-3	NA	ASSSGRASTDTQY
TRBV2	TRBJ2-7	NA	ASMGLAGSSSYEQY
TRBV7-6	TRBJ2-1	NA	ASSSGPTVHWQF
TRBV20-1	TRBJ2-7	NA	SATRQVQY
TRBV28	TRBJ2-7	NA	ASSYTSYLGEQY
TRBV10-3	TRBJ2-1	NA	ATVPGRSSYNEQF
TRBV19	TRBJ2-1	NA	ASSIGLSIQF
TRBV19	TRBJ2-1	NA	ASSIYGPINEQF
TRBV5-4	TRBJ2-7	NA	ASSLGGLAGSYEQY
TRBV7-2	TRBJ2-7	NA	ASGRRPGQGSEQY
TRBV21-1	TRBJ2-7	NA	ASSNRDSSYEQY
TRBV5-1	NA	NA	ASSPTAGTGGEQY
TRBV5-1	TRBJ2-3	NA	ASSWTSSDTQY
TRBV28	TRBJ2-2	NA	ASSLRLSNTGELF
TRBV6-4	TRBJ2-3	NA	ASSDSRLADTQY
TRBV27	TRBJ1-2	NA	ASKADREYGYT
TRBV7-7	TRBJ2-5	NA	ASSLGGTNRETQY
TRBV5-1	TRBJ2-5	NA	ASAGGGQETQY
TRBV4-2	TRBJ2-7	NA	ASSQERGYSYEQY
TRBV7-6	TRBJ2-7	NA	ASSLALGGVYEQY
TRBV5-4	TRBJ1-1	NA	ASSLGQGAEAF
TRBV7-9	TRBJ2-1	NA	ASSLPPNEQF
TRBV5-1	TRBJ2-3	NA	ASSFGSYQADTQY
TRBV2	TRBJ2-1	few	ASSAREGPYNEQF
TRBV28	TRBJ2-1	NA	ASSGTGLRYGEQF
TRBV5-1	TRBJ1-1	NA	ASSLDPGDRGPEAF
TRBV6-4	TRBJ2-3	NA	ASSDSLGSTDTQY
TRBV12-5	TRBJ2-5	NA	ASGLVGRGTGQETQY
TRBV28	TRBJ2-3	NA	ASSSLAGYTDTQY
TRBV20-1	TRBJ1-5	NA	SARAARGEH
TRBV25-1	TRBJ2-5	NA	ASSDSPRTSGRETQY
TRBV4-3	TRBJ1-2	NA	ASSQAITGSPYGYT
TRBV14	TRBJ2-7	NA	ASSPQTSGTIEQY
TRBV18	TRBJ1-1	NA	ASSPSPDRATETF
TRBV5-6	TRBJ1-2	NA	ASSLDHIQGYGYT
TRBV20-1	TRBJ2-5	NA	SALGLY